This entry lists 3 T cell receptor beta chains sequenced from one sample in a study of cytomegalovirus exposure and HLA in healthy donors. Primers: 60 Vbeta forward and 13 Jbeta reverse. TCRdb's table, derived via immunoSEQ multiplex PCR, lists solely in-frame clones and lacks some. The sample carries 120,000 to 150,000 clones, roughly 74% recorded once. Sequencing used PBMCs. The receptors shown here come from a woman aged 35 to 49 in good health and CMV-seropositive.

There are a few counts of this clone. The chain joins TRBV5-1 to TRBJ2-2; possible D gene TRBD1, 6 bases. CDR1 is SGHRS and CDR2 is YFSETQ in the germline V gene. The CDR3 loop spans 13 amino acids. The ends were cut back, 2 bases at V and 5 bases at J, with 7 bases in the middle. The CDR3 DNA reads TGCGCCAGCAGCTTTCAGGGGACCGGGGAGCTGTTTTTT. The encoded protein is CASSFQGTGELFF. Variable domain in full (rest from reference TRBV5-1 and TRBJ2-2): KAGVTQTPRYLIKTRGQQVTLSCSPISGHRSVSWYQQTPGQGLQFLFEYFSETQRNKGNFPGRFSGRQFSNSRSEMNVSTLELGDSALYLCASSFQGTGELFFGEGSRLTVL.

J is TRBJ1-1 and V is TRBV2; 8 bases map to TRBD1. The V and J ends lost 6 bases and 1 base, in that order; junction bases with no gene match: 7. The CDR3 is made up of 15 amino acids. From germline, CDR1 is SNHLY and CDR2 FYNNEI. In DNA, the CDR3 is TGTGCCAGCAGGGACAGGGTGAGGAGGAACACTGAAGCTTTCTTT. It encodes CASRDRVRRNTEAFF. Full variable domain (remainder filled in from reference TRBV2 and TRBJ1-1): EPEVTQTPSHQVTQMGQEVILRCVPISNHLYFYWYRQILGQKVEFLVSFYNNEISEKSEIFDDQFSVERPDGSNFTLKIRSTKLEDSAMYFCASRDRVRRNTEAFFGQGTRLTVV.

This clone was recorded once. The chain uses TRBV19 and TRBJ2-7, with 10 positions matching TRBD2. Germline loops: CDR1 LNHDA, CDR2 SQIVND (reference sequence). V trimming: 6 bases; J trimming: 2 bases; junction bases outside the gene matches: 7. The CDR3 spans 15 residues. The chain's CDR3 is CASRTLAGGAYEQYF. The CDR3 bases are TGTGCCAGTAGGACCTTAGCGGGAGGAGCCTACGAGCAGTACTTC. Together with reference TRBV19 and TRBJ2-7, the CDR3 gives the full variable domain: DGGITQSPKYLFRKEGQNVTLSCEQNLNHDAMYWYRQDPGQGLRLIYYSQIVNDFQKGDIAEGYSVSREKKESFPLTVTSAQKNPTAFYLCASRTLAGGAYEQYFGPGTRLTVT.